The 18 T cell receptor beta chains below were found in one sample sequenced in a study of neoadjuvant anti-PD-1 for oral cavity cancer. Noted time point: after neoadjuvant nivolumab, at surgical resection. Sequencing used immunoSEQ multiplex PCR; TCRdb keeps in-frame clones, though not all of them. The sample shows 9,500 to 13,000 clones, about 64% of them seen only once. The sample was tumor tissue, taken after nivolumab (anti-PD-1) treatment. These TCRs come from a person aged 35-79 years with oral cavity squamous cell carcinoma.

V and J are TRBV21-1 and TRBJ1-1. TRBV21-1 is a listed pseudogene. The CDR3 extends over 15 amino acids. The CDR3: CASSKGDGGMPEAFF. The CDR3 DNA follows: TGTGCCAGCAGCAAAGGGGACGGGGGGATGCCTGAAGCTTTCTTT.

The chain employs TRBV5-5 and TRBJ2-7, with D perhaps matching TRBD1 (6 bases). V lost 0 bases and J lost 2, with 12 bases in between. Per germline, CDR1 SGHKS and CDR2 YYEKEE (reference sequence). The CDR3 extends over 15 amino acids. The DNA for the CDR3 is TGTGCCAGCAGCTTGGAGGCGGCAGGGGCCTACGAGCAGTACTTC. Its translation is CASSLEAAGAYEQYF.

The rearrangement links TRBV15 to TRBJ2-1, with 13 bases matching TRBD2. The germline V gene encodes CDR1 LNHNV and CDR2 YYDKDF (reference sequence). This CDR3 region has 15 residues. V lost 5 bases, J lost 6 bases, and 4 bases stayed unmatched. For the CDR3, the DNA is TGTGCCACCAGCCGAAGGACTAGCGGGAGCAATGAGCAGTTCTTC. This codes for CATSRRTSGSNEQFF.

The V gene is TRBV6-6, the J gene TRBJ2-7, with 10 bases fitting TRBD2. The CDR3 sequence is 14 residues long. The trim removed 6 bases at V and 0 bases at J, leaving 2 bases unmatched. The germline CDR1 and CDR2 sequences are MNHNY and SVGAGI (reference sequence). The CDR3 here is CASRKREGSYEQYF. The CDR3 DNA sequence: TGTGCCAGCAGGAAGCGGGAGGGCTCCTACGAGCAGTACTTC.

The chain couples TRBV4-1 to TRBJ2-2; 8 bases line up with TRBD1. The CDR3 covers 14 residues. Germline V gene lookup returns CDR1 MGHRA and CDR2 YSYEKL. V lost 7 bases and J lost 2; bases outside the gene matches: 3. As DNA, the CDR3 is TGCGCCAGCAAACAGGGGGACAACACCGGGGAGCTGTTTTTT. Amino acids: CASKQGDNTGELFF.

The chain links TRBV5-6 to TRBJ2-2; D remains unclear. CDR3 length: 16 residues. V dropped 4 bases and J dropped 7 bases, with 20 bases sitting between them. The V gene's germline CDR1 is SGHDT and CDR2 YYEEEE. CDR3 residues: CASSLPFRRLDGELFF. The CDR3 bases are TGTGCCAGCAGCCTACCTTTTAGGCGACTTGACGGGGAGCTGTTTTTT.

This clone occurred a few times. The chain uses TRBV7-6 and TRBJ1-3; 9 nucleotides line up with TRBD1. Trimming at V came to 5 bases and at J to 4 bases, leaving 9 bases not matched to a gene. Germline CDR1 is SGHVS and CDR2 is FNYEAQ. CDR3 length: 16 residues. The CDR3 protein is CASSVRTGGGGNTIYF. The CDR3 DNA follows: TGTGCCAGCAGCGTTCGTACAGGGGGCGGCGGAAACACCATATATTTT. Looking up the rest from reference TRBV7-6 and TRBJ1-3 gives the full variable domain: GAGVSQSPRYKVTKRGQDVALRCDPISGHVSLYWYRQALGQGPEFLTYFNYEAQQDKSGLPNDRFSAERPEGSISTLTIQRTEQRDSAMYRCASSVRTGGGGNTIYFGEGSWLTVV.

The V call is TRBV5-5, the J call TRBJ2-1; D unresolved. This CDR3 comprises 18 residues. Germline CDR1 SGHKS, CDR2 YYEKEE (reference sequence). V lost 2 bases and J lost 0, with 18 bases in between. The CDR3 reads CASSFGHKGTSSYNEQFF. Written as DNA, the CDR3 is TGTGCCAGCAGCTTCGGCCATAAGGGAACCAGCTCCTACAATGAGCAGTTCTTC.

The sample holds a few counts of this clone. CDR3 residues: CASRGLEETQYF. The CDR3, as DNA: TGTGCCAGCAGGGGACTAGAAGAGACCCAGTACTTC. This rearrangement joins TRBV2 to TRBJ2-5; 8 bases fit TRBD2. V lost 6 bases to trimming and J lost 3 bases; unmatched junction nucleotides: 0. CDR1 SNHLY and CDR2 FYNNEI come from the germline V gene. The CDR3 is made up of 12 amino acids.

The chain carries TRBV7-6 and TRBJ2-1; 8 bases map to TRBD2. V was clipped by 5 bases and J by 5 bases; unmatched bases: 14. Germline CDR1 reads SGHVS; CDR2 reads FNYEAQ. This CDR3 is 17 amino acids long. CDR3 sequence reads: CASSPRGGLAANNEQFF. The CDR3 DNA is TGTGCCAGCAGCCCACGGGGGGGGCTAGCGGCGAACAATGAGCAGTTCTTC.

This clone was recorded a few times. The J gene is TRBJ2-2, the V gene TRBV27; 7 bases are a match to TRBD2. Germline CDR1 MNHEY, CDR2 SMNVEV (reference sequence). V trimming: 6 bases; J trimming: 1 base; junction bases outside the gene matches: 8. CDR3 length equals 16 residues. The CDR3: CASSPWASGNTGELFF. CDR3 nucleotides: TGTGCCAGCAGCCCTTGGGCTAGCGGGAACACCGGGGAGCTGTTTTTT.

The chain combines TRBV29-1 with TRBJ1-1, with a tentative D call TRBD1 (5 bases). CDR3 length equals 13 residues. Trimming stripped 3 bases from V and 6 bases from J, with 14 bases between. CDR1 and CDR2 (germline): SQVTM, ANQGSEA. CDR3 sequence reads: CSVDAGRISEAFF. For the CDR3, the DNA is TGCAGCGTTGACGCGGGGCGGATATCTGAAGCTTTCTTT.

Relative to its sample, this clone is medium-sized. The gene calls are TRBV5-4 and TRBJ2-5; D is unresolved. The germline V and J ends were trimmed by 0 bases and 1 base, with 10 bases remaining between them. There are 15 residues in the CDR3. Germline CDR1 SGHNT, CDR2 YYREEE (reference sequence). The CDR3 region is CASSLEGWGQETQYF. The CDR3 nucleotides are TGTGCCAGCAGCTTGGAAGGGTGGGGCCAAGAGACCCAGTACTTC.

The table lists this clone with a count of one. This rearrangement joins TRBV6-1 to TRBJ1-1; a possible D gene is TRBD1 (5 bases). Trimming shortened V by 6 bases and J by 4 bases, and 12 bases separated the two germline ends. The CDR3 spans 13 residues. Per germline, CDR1 MNHNS and CDR2 SASEGT. CDR3 sequence (DNA): TGTGCCAGCAGGGGGGTAGGGATCACTGAAGCTTTCTTT. This codes for CASRGVGITEAFF.

About this clone: At one end the junction does not follow the germline gene, possibly because of a read error. Other DNA sequences in this sample translate to the same CDR3. The rearrangement joins TRBV9 to TRBJ2-2, with TRBD1 matching 10 bases. In germline, CDR1 is SGDLS, CDR2 YYNGEE. The CDR3 loop spans 15 amino acids. CDR3 DNA: TGTGCCAGCAGCTCACCGGGACAGGGGATCGGGGAACTGTTTTTT. Amino acids: CASSSPGQGIGELFF.

This clone was seen a few times. The chain uses TRBV5-1 and TRBJ1-4; a weak D match, TRBD1 (6 bases). Trimming cost V 2 bases and J 3 bases, with 11 bases left between them. This CDR3 is built from 15 residues. CDR1 and CDR2 (germline): SGHRS, YFSETQ. The DNA of the CDR3 is TGCGCCAGCAGCTTCACAGGGATGCCTAATGAAAAACTGTTTTTT. Translating gives CASSFTGMPNEKLFF.

This sequence joins TRBV5-1 and TRBJ2-7; D might be TRBD1 or TRBD2, each matching 5 bases. Trimming pared 4 bases from V and 1 base from J, leaving 12 bases between. Germline loops: CDR1 SGHRS, CDR2 YFSETQ. The CDR3 has 14 amino acids. The CDR3 sequence is CASSPRDPSYEQYF. DNA for the CDR3: TGCGCCAGCAGCCCCCGGGACCCTTCCTACGAGCAGTACTTC.

This clone was picked up a small number of times. The chain couples TRBV2 to TRBJ2-1; 9 nucleotides line up with TRBD1. This CDR3 is built from 13 residues. The J segment lost 9 bases and the V segment lost 3 bases, leaving 3 bases of the junction unmatched. Germline V lookup: CDR1 SNHLY, CDR2 FYNNEI. The CDR3 DNA sequence: TGTGCCAGCAGTGAGGGGACAGGGAGTGAGCAGTTCTTC. Encoded protein: CASSEGTGSEQFF.